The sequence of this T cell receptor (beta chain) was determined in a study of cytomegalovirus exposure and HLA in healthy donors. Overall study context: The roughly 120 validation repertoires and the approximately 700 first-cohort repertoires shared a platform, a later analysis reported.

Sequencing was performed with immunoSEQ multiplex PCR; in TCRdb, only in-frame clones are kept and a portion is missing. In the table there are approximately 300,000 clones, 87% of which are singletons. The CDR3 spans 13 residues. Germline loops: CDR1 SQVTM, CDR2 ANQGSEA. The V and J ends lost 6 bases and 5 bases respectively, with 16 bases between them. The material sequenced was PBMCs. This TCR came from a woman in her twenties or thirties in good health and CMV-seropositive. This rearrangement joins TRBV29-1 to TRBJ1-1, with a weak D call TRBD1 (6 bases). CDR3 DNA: TGCAGCGTGGGAAGGGGGGAGGGAACTGAAGCTTTCTTT. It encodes CSVGRGEGTEAFF. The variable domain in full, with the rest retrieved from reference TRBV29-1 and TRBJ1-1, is SAVISQKPSRDICQRGTSLTIQCQVDSQVTMMFWYRQQPGQSLTLIATANQGSEATYESGFVIDKFPISRPNLTFSTLTVSNMSPEDSSIYLCSVGRGEGTEAFFGQGTRLTVV.